These T cell receptor beta chains were read from a single sample in a study of blood T cell repertoires in COVID-19. Assay used: immunoSEQ multiplex PCR; TCRdb lists only in-frame clones, some missing. The sample gives about 270,000 clones, roughly 86% of which show up once; under 2.5% is in the top ten. Sequencing used PBMCs or T cells enriched from blood (not recorded which). Source of these receptors: a woman in her fifties or sixties who had recovered from COVID-19. Both conserved end residues are part of each CDR3. Fields, in order: clone size, V gene, D gene, J gene, CDR3 DNA, CDR3 protein. The D gene is left open where the match is weak. Not every row has a clone size; where given, it reads once, few, many or a size class.

>.|TRBV7-3|.|TRBJ1-3
TGTGCCAGCAGCTTAGACAGTTCTGGAAACACCATATATTTT
CASSLDSSGNTIYF
>.|TRBV9|.|TRBJ1-1
TGTGCCAGCAGCGTCGAACCAACAGAGAACACTGAAGCTTTCTTT
CASSVEPTENTEAFF
>.|TRBV6-2/TRBV6-3|.|TRBJ1-5
TGTGCCAGCAGTTACCGGACACAATTAAACCAGCCCCAGCATTTT
CASSYRTQLNQPQHF
>.|TRBV7-9|TRBD1|TRBJ1-1
TGTGCCAGCAGCTATATACAGGGGACCACTGAAGCTTTCTTT
CASSYIQGTTEAFF
>.|TRBV6-5|TRBD1|TRBJ2-1
TGTGCCAGCACATTCCAGGGGGACTACAATGAGCAGTTCTTC
CASTFQGDYNEQFF
>.|TRBV6-2/TRBV6-3|TRBD2|TRBJ2-4
TGTGCCAGCAGCCGTAGCGGGGGGGGAAACATTCAGTACTTC
CASSRSGGGNIQYF
>.|TRBV9|.|TRBJ2-7
TGTGCCAGCAGCTCAGCAGTGTCGCGGGCTGGGCAGTACTTC
CASSSAVSRAGQYF
>once|TRBV12-3/TRBV12-4|.|TRBJ1-5
TGTGCCAGCAAATGGGCTAGCCAGCCCCAGCATTTT
CASKWASQPQHF
>once|TRBV7-8|TRBD1|TRBJ1-5
TGTGCCAGCAGCTACGGACAGGGTATAATCAATCAGCCCCAGCATTTT
CASSYGQGIINQPQHF
>.|TRBV7-9|.|TRBJ2-1
TGTGCCAGCAGCCCTGGGGGGTCGTCCTACAATGAGCAGTTCTTC
CASSPGGSSYNEQFF
>.|TRBV3-1/TRBV3-2|.|TRBJ1-5
TGTGCCAGCAGCCCAAGTGAGAATAGCAATCAGCCCCAGCATTTT
CASSPSENSNQPQHF
>.|TRBV7-9|.|TRBJ1-1
TGTGCCAGCAGCCGGGTCTGGGGAGTCAACACTGAAGCTTTCTTT
CASSRVWGVNTEAFF
>.|TRBV28|TRBD1|TRBJ1-2
TGTGCCAGCAGTATGGGACAGGGGCGGGTTGGCTACACCTTC
CASSMGQGRVGYTF
>once|TRBV5-1|TRBD2|TRBJ2-1
TGCGCCAGCAGCTTGGCTAGCGGGTTATACAATGAGCAGTTCTTC
CASSLASGLYNEQFF
>few|TRBV3-1/TRBV3-2|.|TRBJ2-3
TGTGCCAGCAGCCAGAACTTAGCCGATACGCAGTATTTT
CASSQNLADTQYF
>.|TRBV20-1|.|TRBJ2-3
TGCAGTGCTAGTTTCCGGGGCACAGATACGCAGTATTTT
CSASFRGTDTQYF
>.|TRBV7-3|.|TRBJ2-2
TGTGCCAGCAGCACTGACTCCTCGGGGACCGGGGAGCTGTTTTTT
CASSTDSSGTGELFF
>.|TRBV6-6|TRBD1|TRBJ1-3
TGTGCCAGCAGCCCTACAGGGGCCGGAAACACCATATATTTT
CASSPTGAGNTIYF
>once|TRBV6-5|TRBD2|TRBJ2-5
TGTGCCAGCAGTTATTCGGGACTAGCGGGGTGGGAGACCCAGTACTTC
CASSYSGLAGWETQYF
>.|TRBV9|TRBD1|TRBJ2-5
TGTGCCAGCAGCGCTAGCTACAGGGGCCTGGGGAGAGAGACCCAGTACTTC
CASSASYRGLGRETQYF